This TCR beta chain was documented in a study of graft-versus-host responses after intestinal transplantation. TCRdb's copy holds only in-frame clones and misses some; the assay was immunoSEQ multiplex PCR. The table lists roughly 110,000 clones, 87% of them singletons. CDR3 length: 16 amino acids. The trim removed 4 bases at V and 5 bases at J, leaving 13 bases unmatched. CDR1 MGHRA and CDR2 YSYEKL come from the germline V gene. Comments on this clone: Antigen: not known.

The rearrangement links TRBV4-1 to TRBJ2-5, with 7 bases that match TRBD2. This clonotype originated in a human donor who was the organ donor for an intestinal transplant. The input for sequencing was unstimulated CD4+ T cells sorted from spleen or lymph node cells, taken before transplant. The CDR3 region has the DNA TGCGCCAGCAGCCCCGGATCGGGAGGAAAGGGGGAGACCCAGTACTTC. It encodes CASSPGSGGKGETQYF.